Sequencing of this T cell receptor beta chain was carried out in a study of cytomegalovirus exposure and HLA in healthy donors. Points from the study as a whole: Later analysis associated a missense DCLRE1C variant with TCR beta V- and J-gene trimming. Presence/absence comparisons presumed near-even sequencing depth among donors.

PCR primers comprised 60 Vbeta and 13 Jbeta primers. Clones were read by immunoSEQ multiplex PCR, and TCRdb kept only the in-frame ones, dropping some. This table holds about 110,000 clones, more than 70% found once. This CDR3 is 13 amino acids long. The V and J ends lost 6 bases and 5 bases respectively, with 13 bases between them. Germline V gene lookup returns CDR1 MNHEY and CDR2 SVGAGI. In the case of this clone: Its antigen is unidentified.

This clonotype originated in a woman in her sixties in good health and CMV-seropositive. V usage is TRBV6-5 and J usage is TRBJ2-5; TRBD2 is a possible D gene (6 bases). Sequenced material: PBMCs. The CDR3 sequence: CASSRDWGETQYF. CDR3 coding DNA: TGTGCCAGCAGCCGGGACTGGGGGGAGACCCAGTACTTC.